The table lists the clone carrying this T cell receptor beta chain with a few counts. Its antigen remains unknown. TCRdb called the reads again in MiXCR, with one record for every CDR3 protein. The data show fewer than 1,000,000 distinct CDR3 sequences, less than 35% seen once. This specimen belongs to a study of T cell repertoires in cytomegalovirus infection. About the research overall: The authors used CMV epitopes that were HLA-C-restricted (recently identified) and HLA-B-restricted (well studied). Indicated by public TCR beta signatures were CMV infection and matching HLA type.

Findings of the study overall: The ex vivo response showed dominance by HLA-C-restricted CMV-specific TCR beta clonotypes.

The CDR3 is 13 residues long. The V and J ends lost 7 bases and 5 bases respectively, with 14 bases between them. V is TRBV12-3 or TRBV12-4 and J is TRBJ2-5; D tentatively fits TRBD1 or TRBD2 (5 bases each). The sample consisted of cultured CD8+ T cells from PBMCs, taken from culture after CMV antigen stimulation. The clonotype was recovered from a human donor in good health (CMV status not recorded). Some clones in this sample may be carry-over from other donors' samples. In DNA form, the CDR3 reads TGTGCCAGCAATCTAATGGGGGTGGAGACCCAGTACTTC. The encoded protein is CASNLMGVETQYF.